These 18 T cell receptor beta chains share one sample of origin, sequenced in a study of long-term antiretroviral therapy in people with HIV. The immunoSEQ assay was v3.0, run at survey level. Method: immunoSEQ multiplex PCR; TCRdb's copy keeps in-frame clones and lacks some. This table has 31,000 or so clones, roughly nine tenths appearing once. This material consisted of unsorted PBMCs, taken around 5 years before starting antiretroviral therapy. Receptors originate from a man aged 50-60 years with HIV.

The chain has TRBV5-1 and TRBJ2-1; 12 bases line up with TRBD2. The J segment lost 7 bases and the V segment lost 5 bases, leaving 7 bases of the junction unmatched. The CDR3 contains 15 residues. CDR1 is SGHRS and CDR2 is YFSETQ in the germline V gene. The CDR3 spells CASSLFGTSGNEQFF. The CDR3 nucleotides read TGCGCCAGCAGTCTTTTCGGGACTAGCGGGAATGAGCAGTTCTTC.

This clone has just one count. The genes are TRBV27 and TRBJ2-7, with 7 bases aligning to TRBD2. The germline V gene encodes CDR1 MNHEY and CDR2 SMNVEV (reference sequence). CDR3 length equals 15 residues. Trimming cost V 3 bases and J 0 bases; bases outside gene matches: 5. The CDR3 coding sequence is TGTGCCAGCAGTTTTATGCGGGAGATCTCCTACGAGCAGTACTTC. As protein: CASSFMREISYEQYF.

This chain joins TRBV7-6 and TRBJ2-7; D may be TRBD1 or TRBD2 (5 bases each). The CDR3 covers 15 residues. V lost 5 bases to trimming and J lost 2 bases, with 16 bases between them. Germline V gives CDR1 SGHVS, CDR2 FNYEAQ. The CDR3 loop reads CASSLGPRGTYEQYF. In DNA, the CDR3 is TGTGCCAGCAGCCTCGGGCCACGGGGCACCTACGAGCAGTACTTC.

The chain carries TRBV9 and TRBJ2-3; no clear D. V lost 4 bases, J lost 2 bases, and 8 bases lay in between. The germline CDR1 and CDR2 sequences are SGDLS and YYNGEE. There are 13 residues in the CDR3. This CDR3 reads CASSRPPTDTQYF. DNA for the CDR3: TGTGCCAGCAGCCGTCCCCCCACAGATACGCAGTATTTT.

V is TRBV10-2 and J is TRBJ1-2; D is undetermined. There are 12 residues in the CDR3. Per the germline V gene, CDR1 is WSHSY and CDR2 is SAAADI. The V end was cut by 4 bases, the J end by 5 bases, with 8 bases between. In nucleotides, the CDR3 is TGCGCCAGCAGTGCCGGGGTTTATGGCTACACCTTC. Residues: CASSAGVYGYTF.

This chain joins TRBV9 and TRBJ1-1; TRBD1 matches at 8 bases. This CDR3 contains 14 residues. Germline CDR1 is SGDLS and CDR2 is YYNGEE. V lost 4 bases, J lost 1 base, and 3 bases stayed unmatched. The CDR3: CASSFGQGNTEAFF. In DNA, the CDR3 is TGTGCCAGCAGCTTTGGACAGGGGAACACTGAAGCTTTCTTT.

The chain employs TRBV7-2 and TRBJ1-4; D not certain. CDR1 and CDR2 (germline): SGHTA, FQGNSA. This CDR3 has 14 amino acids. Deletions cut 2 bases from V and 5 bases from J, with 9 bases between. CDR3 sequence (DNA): TGTGCCAGCAGCTTACGCAGCCTAAATGAAAAACTGTTTTTT. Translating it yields CASSLRSLNEKLFF. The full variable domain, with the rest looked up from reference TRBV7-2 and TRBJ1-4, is GAGVSQSPSNKVTEKGKDVELRCDPISGHTALYWYRQSLGQGLEFLIYFQGNSAPDKSGLPSDRFSAERTGGSVSTLTIQRTQQEDSAVYLCASSLRSLNEKLFFGSGTQLSVL.

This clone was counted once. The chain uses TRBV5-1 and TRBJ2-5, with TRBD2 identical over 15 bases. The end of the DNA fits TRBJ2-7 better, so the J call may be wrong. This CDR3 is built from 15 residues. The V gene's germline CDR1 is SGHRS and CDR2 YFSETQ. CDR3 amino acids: CASSSGLAGGVEQYF. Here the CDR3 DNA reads TGCGCCAGCAGCTCGGGACTAGCGGGAGGTGTCGAGCAGTACTTC.

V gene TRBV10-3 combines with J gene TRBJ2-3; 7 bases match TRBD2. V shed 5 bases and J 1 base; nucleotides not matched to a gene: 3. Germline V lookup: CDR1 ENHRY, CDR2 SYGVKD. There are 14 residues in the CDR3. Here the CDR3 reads CAISPSGGTDTQYF. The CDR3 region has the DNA TGTGCCATCAGTCCTAGCGGAGGCACAGATACGCAGTATTTT.

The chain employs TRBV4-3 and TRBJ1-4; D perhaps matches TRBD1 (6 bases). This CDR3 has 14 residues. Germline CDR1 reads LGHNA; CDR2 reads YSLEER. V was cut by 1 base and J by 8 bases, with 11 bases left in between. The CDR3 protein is CASSQALTGEKLFF. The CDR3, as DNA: TGCGCCAGCAGCCAAGCCCTGACAGGAGAAAAACTGTTTTTT.

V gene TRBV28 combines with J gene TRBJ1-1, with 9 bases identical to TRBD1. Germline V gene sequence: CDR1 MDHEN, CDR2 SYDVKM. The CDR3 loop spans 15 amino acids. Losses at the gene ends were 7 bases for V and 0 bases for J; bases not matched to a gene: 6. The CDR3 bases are TGTGCCAGCAATCCTGACAGGGGGTTGAACACTGAAGCTTTCTTT. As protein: CASNPDRGLNTEAFF. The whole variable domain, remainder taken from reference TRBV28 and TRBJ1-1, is DVKVTQSSRYLVKRTGEKVFLECVQDMDHENMFWYRQDPGLGLRLIYFSYDVKMKEKGDIPEGYSVSREKKERFSLILESASTNQTSMYLCASNPDRGLNTEAFFGQGTRLTVV.

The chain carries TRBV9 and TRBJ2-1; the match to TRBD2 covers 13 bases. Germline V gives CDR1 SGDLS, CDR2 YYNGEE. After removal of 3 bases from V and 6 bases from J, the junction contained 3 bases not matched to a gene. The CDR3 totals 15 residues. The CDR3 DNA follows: TGTGCCAGCAGCGCCACTAGCGGGAGGGGCAATGAGCAGTTCTTC. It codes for CASSATSGRGNEQFF.

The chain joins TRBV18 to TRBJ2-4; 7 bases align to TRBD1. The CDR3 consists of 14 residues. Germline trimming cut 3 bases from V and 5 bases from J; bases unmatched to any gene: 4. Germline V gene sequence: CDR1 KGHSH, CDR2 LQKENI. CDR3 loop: CASSPRQGENIQYF. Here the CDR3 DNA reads TGTGCCAGCTCACCTCGACAGGGCGAAAACATTCAGTACTTC.

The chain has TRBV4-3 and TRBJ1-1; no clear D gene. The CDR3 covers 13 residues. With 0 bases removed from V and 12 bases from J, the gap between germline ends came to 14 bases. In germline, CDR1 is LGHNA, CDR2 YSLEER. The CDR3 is CASSQDTRASPFF. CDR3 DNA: TGCGCCAGCAGCCAAGACACAAGGGCGTCGCCTTTCTTT.

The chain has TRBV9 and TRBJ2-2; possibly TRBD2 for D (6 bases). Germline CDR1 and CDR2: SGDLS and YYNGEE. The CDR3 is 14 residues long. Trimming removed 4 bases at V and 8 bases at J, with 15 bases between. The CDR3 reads CASSSRRGGGELFF. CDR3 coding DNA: TGTGCCAGCAGCTCCCGGAGAGGAGGGGGGGAGCTGTTTTTT.

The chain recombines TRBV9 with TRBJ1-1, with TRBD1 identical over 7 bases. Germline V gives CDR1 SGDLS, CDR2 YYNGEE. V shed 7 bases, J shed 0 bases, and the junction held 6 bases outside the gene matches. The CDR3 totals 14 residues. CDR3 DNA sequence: TGTGCCAGCCGTAAGGGGGCGCTGAACACTGAAGCTTTCTTT. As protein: CASRKGALNTEAFF.

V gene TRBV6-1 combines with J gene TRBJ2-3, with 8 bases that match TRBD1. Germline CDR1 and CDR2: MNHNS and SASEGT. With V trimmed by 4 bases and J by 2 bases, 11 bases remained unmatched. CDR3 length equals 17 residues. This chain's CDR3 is CASSGALWDRPTDTQYF. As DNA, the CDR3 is TGTGCCAGCAGTGGAGCTTTATGGGACAGGCCCACAGATACGCAGTATTTT.

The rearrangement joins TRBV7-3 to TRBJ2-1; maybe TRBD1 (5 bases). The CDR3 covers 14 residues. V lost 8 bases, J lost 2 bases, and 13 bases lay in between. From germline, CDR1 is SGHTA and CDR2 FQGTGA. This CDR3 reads CASPRTLPYNEQFF. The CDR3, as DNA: TGTGCCAGCCCTAGGACACTTCCCTACAATGAGCAGTTCTTC. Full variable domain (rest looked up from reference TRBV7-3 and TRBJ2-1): GAGVSQTPSNKVTEKGKYVELRCDPISGHTALYWYRQSLGQGPEFLIYFQGTGAADDSGLPNDRFFAVRPEGSVSTLKIQRTERGDSAVYLCASPRTLPYNEQFFGPGTRLTVL.